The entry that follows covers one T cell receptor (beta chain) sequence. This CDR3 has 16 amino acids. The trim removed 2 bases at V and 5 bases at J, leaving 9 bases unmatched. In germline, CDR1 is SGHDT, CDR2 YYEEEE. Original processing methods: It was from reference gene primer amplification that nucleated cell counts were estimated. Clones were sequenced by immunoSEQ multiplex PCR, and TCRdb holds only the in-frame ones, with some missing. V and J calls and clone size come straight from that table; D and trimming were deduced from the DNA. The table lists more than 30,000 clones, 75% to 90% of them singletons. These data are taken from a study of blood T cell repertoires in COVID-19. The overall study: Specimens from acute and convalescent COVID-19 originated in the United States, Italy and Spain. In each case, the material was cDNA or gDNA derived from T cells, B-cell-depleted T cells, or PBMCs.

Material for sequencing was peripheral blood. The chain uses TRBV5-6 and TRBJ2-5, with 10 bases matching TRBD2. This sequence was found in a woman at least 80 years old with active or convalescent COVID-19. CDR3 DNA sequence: TGTGCCAGCAGCTTTAAGGCTAGCGGGGGCTGGGAGACCCAGTACTTC. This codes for CASSFKASGGWETQYF.